Listed here is a single T cell receptor (beta chain). Germline CDR1 reads LNHDA; CDR2 reads SQIVND (reference sequence). Trimming removed 0 bases from V and 5 bases from J, with 18 bases in between. The CDR3 has 17 amino acids. Profiling relied on immunoSEQ multiplex PCR, and the TCRdb table lists in-frame clones only, not all of them. Of some 77,000 clones in the sample, about 82% are singletons; the top ten hold 1.8%. These data belong to a study of blood T cell repertoires in COVID-19. About the study: The United States, Italy and Spain provided the acute and convalescent COVID-19 samples.

This receptor was taken from a woman aged 55-75 years with acute or convalescent COVID-19. Material for sequencing was peripheral blood. This sequence joins TRBV19 and TRBJ2-3; D remains ambiguous. In DNA form, the CDR3 reads TGTGCCAGTAGTATAGATCGCCCAACAGTCGACGGAGATACGCAGTATTTT. It yields the protein CASSIDRPTVDGDTQYF.